Listed below are T cell receptor beta chains from one sample, sequenced in a study of blood T cell repertoires in COVID-19. TCRdb's table, derived via immunoSEQ multiplex PCR, lists solely in-frame clones and lacks some. The data hold roughly 250,000 clones, with around 81% observed a single time. The material sequenced was peripheral blood. These receptors all stem from a person aged 70 to 85 with COVID-19, enrolled during active disease. CDR3s include the opening cysteine and the closing phenylalanine or tryptophan. D genes are given only for firm matches. Clone size, where shown, is once, few, many, or a class for clones that have expanded.

J gene: TRBJ1-3
V gene: TRBV4-1
clone size: once
D gene: NA
CDR3 protein: CASSQDYDSSGNTIYF
CDR3 DNA: TGCGCCAGCAGCCAAGATTACGACAGCTCTGGAAACACCATATATTTT

J gene: TRBJ1-4
V gene: TRBV30
clone size: once
D gene: NA
CDR3 protein: CAWSPGGFANEKLFF
CDR3 DNA: TGTGCCTGGAGTCCCGGGGGGTTTGCTAATGAAAAACTGTTTTTT

J gene: TRBJ1-1
V gene: TRBV7-3
clone size: NA
D gene: NA
CDR3 protein: CASSSTRDTGRVEAFF
CDR3 DNA: TGTGCCAGCAGCTCTACCCGGGACACTGGTAGGGTGGAAGCTTTCTTT

J gene: TRBJ2-7
V gene: TRBV7-8
clone size: NA
D gene: TRBD1
CDR3 protein: CASSTGGPYEQYF
CDR3 DNA: TGTGCCAGCAGCACAGGGGGTCCCTACGAGCAGTACTTC

J gene: TRBJ1-1
V gene: TRBV10-1
clone size: NA
D gene: NA
CDR3 protein: CASLDRTEAFF
CDR3 DNA: TGCGCCAGCCTGGACAGAACTGAAGCTTTCTTT

J gene: TRBJ1-1
V gene: TRBV7-8
clone size: NA
D gene: TRBD1
CDR3 protein: CASSLASQGIGTEAFF
CDR3 DNA: TGTGCCAGCAGCTTAGCGTCACAGGGGATAGGTACTGAAGCTTTCTTT

J gene: TRBJ2-2
V gene: TRBV7-2
clone size: once
D gene: NA
CDR3 protein: CASSYSRRGQTGELFF
CDR3 DNA: TGTGCCAGCAGCTACAGTCGGCGCGGGCAGACCGGGGAGCTGTTTTTT

J gene: TRBJ1-1
V gene: TRBV18
clone size: NA
D gene: NA
CDR3 protein: CASSPPIELNTEAFF
CDR3 DNA: TGTGCCAGCTCACCACCGATTGAGTTGAACACTGAAGCTTTCTTT

J gene: TRBJ1-2
V gene: TRBV28
clone size: NA
D gene: TRBD1
CDR3 protein: CASRRDSYGYTF
CDR3 DNA: TGTGCCAGCAGGCGGGACAGCTATGGCTACACCTTC

J gene: TRBJ1-2
V gene: TRBV18
clone size: NA
D gene: TRBD1
CDR3 protein: CASLGTGRYGYTF
CDR3 DNA: TGTGCCAGCTTGGGGACAGGGCGATATGGCTACACCTTC

J gene: TRBJ2-3
V gene: TRBV23-1
clone size: NA
D gene: NA
CDR3 protein: CASSQSSPGVHTQYF
CDR3 DNA: TGCGCCAGCAGTCAATCGTCGCCAGGGGTTCATACGCAGTATTTT

J gene: TRBJ2-2
V gene: TRBV29-1
clone size: NA
D gene: NA
CDR3 protein: CSVGRATRDTGELFF
CDR3 DNA: TGCAGCGTTGGTCGGGCCACGCGGGACACCGGGGAGCTGTTTTTT

J gene: TRBJ2-3
V gene: TRBV6-2/TRBV6-3
clone size: NA
D gene: NA
CDR3 protein: CASSYLGSGTDTQYF
CDR3 DNA: TGTGCCAGCAGTTACCTCGGGTCGGGCACAGATACGCAGTATTTT

J gene: TRBJ2-7
V gene: TRBV9
clone size: NA
D gene: NA
CDR3 protein: CASSVVGNSYEQYF
CDR3 DNA: TGTGCCAGCAGCGTAGTCGGGAATTCCTACGAGCAGTACTTC

J gene: TRBJ1-2
V gene: TRBV11-3
clone size: NA
D gene: TRBD1
CDR3 protein: CASSLERTGGGYTF
CDR3 DNA: TGTGCCAGCAGCTTAGAGAGGACAGGGGGCGGCTACACCTTC

J gene: TRBJ1-2
V gene: TRBV5-6
clone size: NA
D gene: NA
CDR3 protein: CASSSGVLYGYTF
CDR3 DNA: TGTGCCAGCAGCTCGGGGGTACTCTATGGCTACACCTTC

J gene: TRBJ2-3
V gene: TRBV14
clone size: NA
D gene: NA
CDR3 protein: CASSQATSTDTQYF
CDR3 DNA: TGTGCCAGCAGCCAAGCGACTAGCACAGATACGCAGTATTTT

J gene: TRBJ2-1
V gene: TRBV5-1
clone size: NA
D gene: NA
CDR3 protein: CASSMSGQRSSNEQFF
CDR3 DNA: TGCGCCAGCAGCATGAGTGGACAGCGCTCTTCCAATGAGCAGTTCTTC

J gene: TRBJ1-6
V gene: TRBV2
clone size: NA
D gene: TRBD1
CDR3 protein: CASTGRRDRGSPLHF
CDR3 DNA: TGTGCCAGCACTGGGCGGAGGGACAGGGGTTCACCCCTCCACTTT

J gene: TRBJ1-1
V gene: TRBV18
clone size: NA
D gene: NA
CDR3 protein: CASSPPAGGNTEAFF
CDR3 DNA: TGTGCCAGCTCACCACCGGCGGGAGGAAACACTGAAGCTTTCTTT

J gene: TRBJ1-2
V gene: TRBV5-4
clone size: NA
D gene: NA
CDR3 protein: CASTPRGRWGYTF
CDR3 DNA: TGTGCCAGCACCCCGCGGGGCCGGTGGGGCTACACCTTC

J gene: TRBJ1-1
V gene: TRBV5-4
clone size: NA
D gene: NA
CDR3 protein: CAVQSLATEAFF
CDR3 DNA: TGTGCCGTTCAATCCTTAGCCACTGAAGCTTTCTTT

J gene: TRBJ2-3
V gene: TRBV5-1
clone size: NA
D gene: NA
CDR3 protein: CASSLSRSSTDTQYF
CDR3 DNA: TGCGCCAGCAGCTTGAGCAGGTCTAGCACAGATACGCAGTATTTT

J gene: TRBJ2-7
V gene: TRBV5-1
clone size: NA
D gene: NA
CDR3 protein: CASSLDGGSYEQYF
CDR3 DNA: TGCGCCAGCAGCTTGGACGGAGGTTCCTACGAGCAGTACTTC

J gene: TRBJ2-1
V gene: TRBV18
clone size: NA
D gene: TRBD1
CDR3 protein: CASSPRDRVRYNEQFF
CDR3 DNA: TGTGCCAGCTCACCACGGGACAGGGTGCGCTACAATGAGCAGTTCTTC

J gene: TRBJ1-1
V gene: TRBV7-9
clone size: NA
D gene: NA
CDR3 protein: CASSSGQHTEAFF
CDR3 DNA: TGTGCCAGCAGCTCAGGACAGCACACTGAAGCTTTCTTT

J gene: TRBJ1-1
V gene: TRBV2
clone size: NA
D gene: NA
CDR3 protein: CASRRKGRVEVGTEAFF
CDR3 DNA: TGTGCCAGCAGGAGGAAGGGGCGCGTTGAGGTGGGCACTGAAGCTTTCTTT

J gene: TRBJ2-5
V gene: TRBV28
clone size: once
D gene: NA
CDR3 protein: CASSSTGSTQETQYF
CDR3 DNA: TGTGCCAGCAGTTCGACAGGCTCGACCCAAGAGACCCAGTACTTC

J gene: TRBJ2-6
V gene: TRBV29-1
clone size: NA
D gene: NA
CDR3 protein: CSVRGPTETGANVLTF
CDR3 DNA: TGCAGCGTTCGAGGTCCGACTGAAACTGGGGCCAACGTCCTGACTTTC

J gene: TRBJ2-7
V gene: TRBV7-8
clone size: NA
D gene: NA
CDR3 protein: CASSLTQAYSYEQYF
CDR3 DNA: TGTGCCAGCAGCTTAACACAGGCTTACTCCTACGAGCAGTACTTC

J gene: TRBJ2-7
V gene: TRBV6-2/TRBV6-3
clone size: NA
D gene: NA
CDR3 protein: CASSARQDSYEQYF
CDR3 DNA: TGTGCCAGCAGTGCCCGACAGGACTCCTACGAGCAGTACTTC

J gene: TRBJ2-2
V gene: TRBV5-1
clone size: NA
D gene: TRBD1
CDR3 protein: CASRDGTGWNTGELFF
CDR3 DNA: TGCGCCAGCAGGGACGGGACAGGGTGGAACACCGGGGAGCTGTTTTTT

J gene: TRBJ1-4
V gene: TRBV24-1
clone size: NA
D gene: NA
CDR3 protein: CATSAGGATNEKLFF
CDR3 DNA: TGTGCCACCAGTGCCGGAGGTGCAACTAATGAAAAACTGTTTTTT